These 30 T cell receptor beta chains were sequenced from one sample in a study of T-cell reconstitution after alpha-beta-depleted transplantation in children (dated by TCRdb to the mid-2010s). The library was made by PCR. Sequenced on an Illumina HiSeq 2500. To normalize quantification of the TCRbeta repertoire, the TCR libraries were built with molecular barcoding that relied on unique molecular identifiers. TCRdb reanalyzed the raw reads on its own, using fastp at Q25 for trimming and MiXCR for clone calling, and kept in-frame beta chains. Identical CDR3 proteins give one entry, which carries the most common genes and DNA. The sample profile shows approximately 220,000 distinct CDR3 sequences; approximately 15% of them were found once. Roughly two fifths of the sample is in the top ten clones. The sample's treatment or condition label, in plain terms: allogeneic hematopoietic cell transplantation with graft depleted of TCRalphabeta T cells and CD19 B cells.

The material was PBMCs, mostly from graft donor cells, obtained 360 days after TCRalphabeta/CD19-depleted stem cell transplant. Receptor source: a male patient between 2 and 15 years old who had a stem cell transplant for acute lymphoblastic leukemia, so the T cells may come from the graft donor.

This clonotype was detected many times. V usage is TRBV10-3 and J usage is TRBJ2-3; no reliable D call. Trimming pared 0 bases from V and 1 base from J, leaving 8 bases between. Germline V gene lookup returns CDR1 ENHRY and CDR2 SYGVKD. The CDR3 totals 15 residues. The CDR3 bases are TGTGCCATCAGTGAGTCAGAGCGAGGCACAGATACGCAGTATTTT. Translated: CAISESERGTDTQYF.

V gene TRBV10-3 combines with J gene TRBJ2-3, with TRBD1 matching over 7 bases. From germline, CDR1 is ENHRY and CDR2 SYGVKD. V was clipped by 0 bases and J by 5 bases; unmatched bases: 5. The CDR3 has 15 residues. The CDR3 nucleotides are TGTGCCATCAGTGAGTCGAAGGGGGCCGGAGATACGCAGTATTTT. Amino acids: CAISESKGAGDTQYF.

V usage is TRBV5-5 and J usage is TRBJ1-1, with D hard to call. V was shortened by 3 bases and J by 7 bases, with 13 bases between the two germline ends. Per the germline V gene, CDR1 is SGHKS and CDR2 is YYEKEE (reference sequence). The CDR3 has 13 residues. In DNA, the CDR3 is TGTGCCAGCAGCTCCTCATGGGCCCGTGAAGCTTTCTTT. Protein sequence: CASSSSWAREAFF.

The genes are TRBV10-3 and TRBJ2-3, with 10 bases aligning to TRBD1. Looked up from germline, CDR1 is ENHRY and CDR2 is SYGVKD. The V and J ends lost 2 bases and 6 bases, in that order; junction bases with no gene match: 5. The CDR3 consists of 15 residues. The CDR3 sequence is CAISEKTGGADTQYF. Written as DNA, the CDR3 is TGTGCCATCAGTGAGAAGACAGGGGGCGCGGATACGCAGTATTTT.

The V and J genes are TRBV19 and TRBJ2-7; perhaps TRBD1 as D (6 bases). The V and J ends lost 7 bases and 6 bases respectively, with 25 bases between them. CDR3 length equals 16 residues. Germline V lookup: CDR1 LNHDA, CDR2 SQIVND (reference sequence). The CDR3 sequence: CASTKFATGLPVEQYF. The CDR3 region has the DNA TGTGCCAGTACTAAGTTCGCGACAGGCCTCCCGGTCGAGCAGTACTTC.

V gene TRBV11-2 combines with J gene TRBJ2-5, with D perhaps TRBD2 (5 bases). Trimming removed 5 bases from V and 1 base from J, with 14 bases in between. The CDR3 is made up of 15 amino acids. Germline loops: CDR1 SGHAT, CDR2 FQNNGV. The CDR3 DNA reads TGTGCCAGCAGCCGATCCCTAGCTTCCCAAGAGACCCAGTACTTC. Encoded protein: CASSRSLASQETQYF.

The rearrangement links TRBV7-3 to TRBJ2-2, with a tentative D call TRBD1 (5 bases). The CDR3 is 15 amino acids. Per the germline V gene, CDR1 is SGHTA and CDR2 is FQGTGA. Trimming took 2 bases from V and 4 from J, leaving 11 bases between them. As DNA, the CDR3 is TGTGCCAGCAGCTTACAGGGAATTGGCACCGGGGAGCTGTTTTTT. This encodes CASSLQGIGTGELFF.

The chain carries TRBV12-3 or TRBV12-4 and TRBJ2-5; D not resolved. The CDR3 consists of 12 residues. Trimming cost V 6 bases and J 0 bases, with 5 bases left between them. Here the CDR3 reads CASSRYQETQYF. The CDR3 nucleotides are TGTGCCAGCAGCCGGTACCAAGAGACCCAGTACTTC.

The chain links TRBV29-1 to TRBJ1-1; TRBD1 matches at 7 bases. This CDR3 contains 13 residues. Looked up from germline, CDR1 is SQVTM and CDR2 is ANQGSEA. With 7 bases clipped from V and 2 bases from J, the junction kept 7 bases outside the gene matches. The DNA for the CDR3 is TGCAGCGCCCTAGGGGGCAGAAACACTGAAGCTTTCTTT. Translated: CSALGGRNTEAFF. The whole variable domain, filled in from reference TRBV29-1 and TRBJ1-1, reads SAVISQKPSRDICQRGTSLTIQCQVDSQVTMMFWYRQQPGQSLTLIATANQGSEATYESGFVIDKFPISRPNLTFSTLTVSNMSPEDSSIYLCSALGGRNTEAFFGQGTRLTVV.

CDR3 sequence (DNA): TGTGCCAGCAGTTCGAGGGCTAGAACTCAAGAGACCCAGTACTTC. This encodes CASSSRARTQETQYF. This rearrangement joins TRBV12-3 or TRBV12-4 to TRBJ2-5, with D perhaps matching TRBD2 (5 bases). This CDR3 region has 15 residues. Trimming removed 4 bases at V and 2 bases at J, with 14 bases between.

V is TRBV5-6 and J is TRBJ1-5, with a weak D call TRBD1 (6 bases). Germline V CDR1 and CDR2: SGHDT, YYEEEE. V shed 0 bases and J shed 4 bases, with 11 bases lying between them. The CDR3 runs 15 residues. CDR3 coding DNA: TGTGCCAGCAGCTTGGTCGGGGGGCGGAATCAGCCCCAGCATTTT. This codes for CASSLVGGRNQPQHF. Full variable domain (missing parts from reference TRBV5-6 and TRBJ1-5): DAGVTQSPTHLIKTRGQQVTLRCSPKSGHDTVSWYQQALGQGPQFIFQYYEEEERQRGNFPDRFSGHQFPNYSSELNVNALLLGDSALYLCASSLVGGRNQPQHFGDGTRLSIL.

This clonotype appeared a few times. CDR3: CASSLASGGTSTYEQYF. In DNA, the CDR3 is TGCGCCAGCAGCTTGGCTAGCGGGGGAACCTCGACCTACGAGCAGTACTTC. V and J are TRBV5-1 and TRBJ2-7; 10 bases fit TRBD2. The CDR3 is 17 residues long. In germline, CDR1 is SGHRS, CDR2 YFSETQ. The V and J ends lost 0 bases and 2 bases, in that order; junction bases with no gene match: 8.

This clonotype has ten or more counts. V is TRBV6-2 or TRBV6-3 and J is TRBJ2-1; 10 bases match TRBD1. The CDR3 runs 14 residues. CDR1 and CDR2 from the germline V gene are MNHEY and SVGEGT. With V trimmed by 2 bases and J by 8 bases, 3 bases remained unmatched. Here the CDR3 DNA reads TGTGCCAGCAGTTACCTGACAGGGGGCCATGAGCAGTTCTTC. Amino acids: CASSYLTGGHEQFF.

The V call is TRBV24-1, the J call TRBJ2-5; 11 positions match TRBD1. The V segment lost 4 bases and the J segment 1 base; nucleotides outside the gene matches: 7. Per the germline V gene, CDR1 is KGHDR and CDR2 is SFDVKD. The CDR3 consists of 17 residues. The chain's CDR3 is CATSDCTGTGGQETQYF. The CDR3 DNA sequence: TGTGCCACCAGTGACTGTACCGGGACAGGGGGCCAAGAGACCCAGTACTTC.

The CDR3 spells CASSPRQLAGRETQYF. The CDR3 nucleotides are TGTGCCAGCAGTCCCCGGCAATTGGCTGGGCGAGAGACCCAGTACTTC. The chain uses TRBV12-3 or TRBV12-4 and TRBJ2-5; no firm D call. This CDR3 has 16 residues. Trimming shortened V by 5 bases and J by 4 bases, and 20 bases separated the two germline ends.

This clonotype was seen more than once but under ten times. The chain uses TRBV11-2 and TRBJ1-4; 9 positions match TRBD1. V gave up 8 bases and J gave up 5 bases; unmatched junction bases: 3. The CDR3 length is 13 residues. From germline, CDR1 is SGHAT and CDR2 FQNNGV. As DNA, the CDR3 is TGTGCCAGCCTCGGACAGGGGAATGAAAAACTGTTTTTT. It specifies CASLGQGNEKLFF. Supplemented by reference TRBV11-2 and TRBJ1-4, the full variable domain reads EAGVAQSPRYKIIEKRQSVAFWCNPISGHATLYWYQQILGQGPKLLIQFQNNGVVDDSQLPKDRFSAERLKGVDSTLKIQPAKLEDSAVYLCASLGQGNEKLFFGSGTQLSVL.

This clonotype was seen only a few times. The chain recombines TRBV5-1 with TRBJ2-6; no definite D call. This CDR3 is 16 amino acids long. Trimming removed 3 bases at V and 4 bases at J, with 14 bases between. Germline assignment: CDR1 SGHRS and CDR2 YFSETQ. DNA for the CDR3: TGCGCCAGCAGCTCTATGGGCGGTTCCGGGGCCAACGTCCTGACTTTC. Translating it yields CASSSMGGSGANVLTF.

In this sample, this clonotype turned up many times. This chain connects TRBV29-1 to TRBJ2-5; D gene uncertain. Between the trimmed V and J ends, which lost 2 bases and 1 base, there was a span of 8 bases. The length of the CDR3 is 13 residues. Germline CDR1 is SQVTM and CDR2 is ANQGSEA. The CDR3 sequence: CSVERQAQETQYF. The CDR3, as DNA: TGCAGCGTTGAACGACAAGCCCAAGAGACCCAGTACTTC. The variable domain in full, completed from reference TRBV29-1 and TRBJ2-5, reads SAVISQKPSRDICQRGTSLTIQCQVDSQVTMMFWYRQQPGQSLTLIATANQGSEATYESGFVIDKFPISRPNLTFSTLTVSNMSPEDSSIYLCSVERQAQETQYFGPGTRLLVL.

This clonotype has just a few counts. The V call is TRBV15, the J call TRBJ2-7; 7 bases line up with TRBD1. The V and J ends lost 3 bases and 2 bases, in that order; junction bases with no gene match: 4. The CDR3 is 14 residues long. Looked up from germline, CDR1 is LNHNV and CDR2 is YYDKDF (reference sequence). The CDR3 loop reads CATSSRDRAYEQYF. CDR3 bases: TGTGCCACCAGCAGCCGGGACAGAGCCTACGAGCAGTACTTC.

At least ten counts were recorded for this clonotype. The CDR3 coding sequence is TGTGCCAGCAGCGTAGGTTTAGATACGCAGTATTTT. Protein sequence: CASSVGLDTQYF. This chain connects TRBV9 to TRBJ2-3, with unresolved D. Germline V CDR1 and CDR2: SGDLS, YYNGEE. V was clipped by 0 bases and J by 5 bases, with 4 bases between them. CDR3 length: 12 residues.

This clonotype was recorded a few times. The rearrangement joins TRBV5-6 to TRBJ2-3; the D call may be TRBD1 or TRBD2 (5 bases each). The CDR3 contains 20 residues. The germline gives CDR1 SGHDT, CDR2 YYEEEE. With 0 bases removed from V and 6 bases from J, the gap between germline ends came to 29 bases. The CDR3 protein is CASSLVRGAGTDPAPDTQYF. In DNA, the CDR3 is TGTGCCAGCAGCTTGGTTAGGGGAGCCGGGACGGACCCTGCTCCGGATACGCAGTATTTT. The complete variable domain, with remaining parts taken from reference TRBV5-6 and TRBJ2-3, reads DAGVTQSPTHLIKTRGQQVTLRCSPKSGHDTVSWYQQALGQGPQFIFQYYEEEERQRGNFPDRFSGHQFPNYSSELNVNALLLGDSALYLCASSLVRGAGTDPAPDTQYFGPGTRLTVL.

The chain carries TRBV20-1 and TRBJ2-1; possibly TRBD2 for D (5 bases). V dropped 6 bases and J dropped 7 bases, with 13 bases sitting between them. The CDR3 contains 12 residues. CDR1 DFQATT and CDR2 SNEGSKA come from the germline V gene (reference sequence). The CDR3 is CSAALGVNEQFF. CDR3 DNA sequence: TGCAGTGCCGCACTAGGTGTGAATGAGCAGTTCTTC.

The chain recombines TRBV7-9 with TRBJ1-1; a possible D gene is TRBD1 (5 bases). The CDR3 runs to 16 residues. From germline, CDR1 is SEHNR and CDR2 FQNEAQ (reference sequence). Trimming left V 5 bases short and J 1 base short, with 17 bases between. CDR3 nucleotide sequence: TGTGCCAGCAGCGGACACTTATGGGGTTCGAACACTGAAGCTTTCTTT. It is translated as CASSGHLWGSNTEAFF.

This clonotype was seen at least ten times. J is TRBJ2-7 and V is TRBV7-9; no clear D gene. The CDR3 covers 14 residues. V lost 1 base, J lost 1 base, and 8 bases lay in between. The germline gives CDR1 SEHNR, CDR2 FQNEAQ (reference sequence). The DNA for the CDR3 is TGTGCCAGCAGCTTAGTAGCCGGGTCCTACGAGCAGTACTTC. Encoded protein: CASSLVAGSYEQYF.

This clonotype appeared many times. The V gene is TRBV9, the J gene TRBJ2-7; tentative D call: TRBD1 (5 bases). Germline V gene sequence: CDR1 SGDLS, CDR2 YYNGEE. The CDR3 is made up of 15 amino acids. V was trimmed by 0 bases and J by 4 bases, leaving 14 bases between them. The CDR3: CASSVDPTENYEQYF. CDR3 DNA sequence: TGTGCCAGCAGCGTAGATCCGACAGAAAATTACGAGCAGTACTTC.

The chain has TRBV7-6 and TRBJ2-1; 9 bases are a match to TRBD2. From germline, CDR1 is SGHVS and CDR2 FNYEAQ. The ends lost 5 bases at V and 6 bases at J; junction bases unmatched: 17. This CDR3 has 18 residues. The CDR3 here is CASSPVLRGGFRFNEQFF. In DNA, the CDR3 is TGTGCCAGCAGCCCCGTTTTGCGGGGGGGCTTCCGATTCAATGAGCAGTTCTTC. Together with reference TRBV7-6 and TRBJ2-1, the CDR3 gives the full variable domain: GAGVSQSPRYKVTKRGQDVALRCDPISGHVSLYWYRQALGQGPEFLTYFNYEAQQDKSGLPNDRFSAERPEGSISTLTIQRTEQRDSAMYRCASSPVLRGGFRFNEQFFGPGTRLTVL.

This clonotype was recorded a few times. The chain combines TRBV18 with TRBJ2-4; TRBD1 matches at 7 bases. Germline lookup yields CDR1 KGHSH and CDR2 LQKENI. After removal of 5 bases from V and 7 bases from J, the junction contained 8 bases not matched to a gene. This CDR3 comprises 14 residues. For the CDR3, the DNA is TGTGCCAGCTCATTTAACAGGGGACCCAACATTCAGTACTTC. As protein: CASSFNRGPNIQYF.

V is TRBV5-1 and J is TRBJ2-1; 10 bases align to TRBD1. V lost 0 bases and J lost 5; bases outside the gene matches: 2. The CDR3 is made up of 15 amino acids. Germline V lookup: CDR1 SGHRS, CDR2 YFSETQ. Here the CDR3 reads CASSLGGTGDNEQFF. The CDR3 coding sequence is TGCGCCAGCAGCTTGGGTGGGACAGGGGACAATGAGCAGTTCTTC.

This clonotype was counted between two and nine times. The J gene is TRBJ2-3, the V gene TRBV11-2; 9 bases are shared with TRBD2. Trimming took 7 bases from V and 4 from J; bases not matched to a gene: 6. Germline values: CDR1 SGHAT, CDR2 FQNNGV. This CDR3 contains 14 residues. Written as DNA, the CDR3 is TGTGCCAGCATAGCGGGGGTTGTCGCAGATACGCAGTATTTT. The encoded protein is CASIAGVVADTQYF. Drawing the rest from reference TRBV11-2 and TRBJ2-3, the complete variable domain is EAGVAQSPRYKIIEKRQSVAFWCNPISGHATLYWYQQILGQGPKLLIQFQNNGVVDDSQLPKDRFSAERLKGVDSTLKIQPAKLEDSAVYLCASIAGVVADTQYFGPGTRLTVL.

Only a few counts were recorded for this clonotype. J is TRBJ1-2 and V is TRBV4-1, with 9 positions matching TRBD1. V lost 3 bases and J lost 7; bases outside the gene matches: 15. The CDR3 runs 17 residues. In germline, CDR1 is MGHRA, CDR2 YSYEKL. CDR3 region: CASSHDLGTGWYGGYTF. CDR3 DNA sequence: TGCGCCAGCAGCCACGACCTGGGGACAGGGTGGTATGGTGGCTACACCTTC.